The 16 T cell receptor beta chains in this list originate from one sample, sequenced in a study of cytomegalovirus exposure and HLA in healthy donors. The PCR ran on 60 Vbeta and 13 Jbeta primers. Using immunoSEQ multiplex PCR, the repertoire was profiled, and TCRdb retains in-frame clones only, with some absent. Of 75,000 to 95,000 clones in the sample, about nine tenths were seen once. Sequenced material: PBMCs. The receptor source for this set is a man aged 18 to 30 in good health and CMV-seronegative.

This chain connects TRBV5-6 to TRBJ1-6; TRBD1 agrees at 7 bases. The V gene's germline CDR1 is SGHDT and CDR2 YYEEEE. The CDR3 runs to 17 residues. With V trimmed by 2 bases and J by 7 bases, 12 bases remained unmatched. CDR3 residues: CASSFLSRGTWNSPLHF. The CDR3 DNA follows: TGTGCCAGCAGCTTTCTTTCCAGGGGGACTTGGAATTCACCCCTCCACTTT.

The CDR3, as DNA: TGCAGCGTTGTGGGGGCAATTATCACAGATACGCAGTATTTT. Amino acid sequence: CSVVGAIITDTQYF. The chain carries TRBV29-1 and TRBJ2-3, with D maybe TRBD1 (6 bases). The CDR3 sequence is 14 residues long. Germline V gene lookup returns CDR1 SQVTM and CDR2 ANQGSEA. Trimming removed 4 bases from V and 2 bases from J, with 13 bases in between.

V usage is TRBV12-2 and J usage is TRBJ1-2. TRBV12-2 is a pseudogene. The CDR3 has 17 amino acids. The DNA for the CDR3 is TGTGCAAGTCCTCCCCCCCCCGTGGTCGCATCCTCGGGGGGCTACACCTTC. Encoded protein: CASPPPPVVASSGGYTF.

This chain joins TRBV19 and TRBJ1-5; D gene uncertain. The CDR3 has 13 amino acids. V lost 3 bases and J 7 bases, leaving 10 bases between the germline ends. In germline, CDR1 is LNHDA, CDR2 SQIVND (reference sequence). This chain's CDR3 is CASSIGVSQPQHF. The CDR3 DNA follows: TGTGCCAGTAGTATCGGGGTGTCGCAGCCCCAGCATTTT. Supplemented by reference TRBV19 and TRBJ1-5, the full variable domain reads DGGITQSPKYLFRKEGQNVTLSCEQNLNHDAMYWYRQDPGQGLRLIYYSQIVNDFQKGDIAEGYSVSREKKESFPLTVTSAQKNPTAFYLCASSIGVSQPQHFGDGTRLSIL.

V gene TRBV7-9 combines with J gene TRBJ2-7; TRBD2 is a possible D gene (6 bases). This CDR3 comprises 13 residues. Germline V lookup: CDR1 SEHNR, CDR2 FQNEAQ (reference sequence). V was clipped by 5 bases and J by 4 bases, with 12 bases between them. CDR3 loop: CASSHLAPYEQYF. Here the CDR3 DNA reads TGTGCCAGCAGCCACCTAGCGCCGTACGAGCAGTACTTC.

The V gene is TRBV7-3, the J gene TRBJ1-1, with D perhaps matching TRBD1 (5 bases). This CDR3 region has 15 residues. CDR1 is SGHTA and CDR2 is FQGTGA in the germline V gene. V gave up 5 bases and J gave up 8 bases, with 21 bases separating them. DNA of the CDR3: TGTGCCAGCAGCCCCAAACCCCATCCGGCAGGGGAAGCTTTCTTT. Protein product: CASSPKPHPAGEAFF.

This clone was recorded only once. The chain employs TRBV18 and TRBJ2-7; 8 bases agree with TRBD2. The CDR3 sequence is 16 residues long. V trimming: 5 bases; J trimming: 2 bases; junction bases outside the gene matches: 11. Germline CDR1 reads KGHSH; CDR2 reads LQKENI. The CDR3 here is CASSVLGGEGPYEQYF. The DNA for the CDR3 is TGTGCCAGCTCAGTCCTCGGGGGGGAAGGGCCCTACGAGCAGTACTTC.

The chain combines TRBV4-1 with TRBJ1-6; 9 positions agree with TRBD1. CDR3 length equals 15 residues. V was clipped by 1 base and J by 7 bases; unmatched bases: 2. Germline V lookup: CDR1 MGHRA, CDR2 YSYEKL. Here the CDR3 DNA reads TGCGCCAGCAGCCAAGGGGACAGGGAAAATTCACCCCTCCACTTT. This codes for CASSQGDRENSPLHF.

V is TRBV28 and J is TRBJ1-2; no clear D gene. V was trimmed by 7 bases and J by 7 bases, leaving 7 bases between them. CDR3 length: 10 residues. Germline V gene data show CDR1 as MDHEN and CDR2 as SYDVKM. Here the CDR3 reads CASKAGGYTF. CDR3 sequence (DNA): TGTGCCAGCAAAGCAGGTGGCTACACCTTC.

This clone was picked up one time. The rearrangement uses TRBV18 and TRBJ2-1, with 7 bases that match TRBD2. V was pared by 6 bases and J by 9 bases, with 14 bases of the junction left unmatched. CDR3 length equals 15 residues. Germline lookup yields CDR1 KGHSH and CDR2 LQKENI. The CDR3 reads CASSPGGSLWGEQFF. CDR3 sequence (DNA): TGTGCCAGCTCTCCGGGAGGATCCCTCTGGGGTGAGCAGTTCTTC.

In DNA, the CDR3 is TGTGCCAGCTCACCATTGCTAGCGGGAGGGAGCACCTACGAGCAGTACTTC. Its translation is CASSPLLAGGSTYEQYF. The J gene is TRBJ2-7, the V gene TRBV18, with 12 bases identical to TRBD2. The CDR3 sequence is 17 residues long. V was pared by 2 bases and J by 2 bases, with 7 bases of the junction left unmatched. From germline, CDR1 is KGHSH and CDR2 LQKENI.

The chain uses TRBV11-2 and TRBJ2-1, with 10 positions matching TRBD1. Trimming removed 4 bases from V and 8 bases from J; junction bases left unmatched: 8. The CDR3 is 15 amino acids. The germline V gene encodes CDR1 SGHAT and CDR2 FQNNGV. The CDR3 reads CASSSGQGGAHEQFF. The CDR3 DNA reads as TGTGCCAGCAGCTCCGGACAGGGGGGAGCCCATGAGCAGTTCTTC.

The chain employs TRBV7-9 and TRBJ2-4, with 8 bases lining up with TRBD1. Germline V gives CDR1 SEHNR, CDR2 FQNEAQ (reference sequence). V shed 4 bases and J 4 bases; nucleotides not matched to a gene: 0. This CDR3 is built from 13 residues. This CDR3 reads CASSWTGKNIQYF. The CDR3 bases are TGTGCCAGCAGCTGGACAGGGAAAAACATTCAGTACTTC.

This clone occurred once. The chain joins TRBV4-1 to TRBJ1-1; TRBD1 aligns across 11 bases. J was trimmed by 6 bases and V by 1 base; bases with no gene match: 7. The germline V gene encodes CDR1 MGHRA and CDR2 YSYEKL. The CDR3 extends over 16 amino acids. The CDR3 is CASSQVGQGGRSEAFF. The DNA for the CDR3 is TGCGCCAGCAGCCAAGTGGGACAGGGGGGCAGATCTGAAGCTTTCTTT.

V is TRBV7-8 and J is TRBJ1-5; D is possibly TRBD1 (6 bases). Germline V gene data show CDR1 as SGHVS and CDR2 as FQNEAQ. V gave up 10 bases and J gave up 1 base, with 17 bases separating them. This CDR3 comprises 15 residues. CDR3 coding DNA: TGTGCCACCTACCAGGGCAGGGGAAGCAATCAGCCCCAGCATTTT. Residues: CATYQGRGSNQPQHF. Based on the CDR3 plus reference TRBV7-8 and TRBJ1-5, the full variable domain is GAGVSQSPRYKVAKRGQDVALRCDPISGHVSLFWYQQALGQGPEFLTYFQNEAQLDKSGLPSDRFFAERPEGSVSTLKIQRTQQEDSAVYLCATYQGRGSNQPQHFGDGTRLSIL.

The rearrangement links TRBV7-6 to TRBJ2-5; 7 bases agree with TRBD1. There are 15 residues in the CDR3. CDR1 is SGHVS, CDR2 FNYEAQ, per germline. V was pared by 5 bases and J by 2 bases, with 8 bases of the junction left unmatched. CDR3 sequence: CASSEYSGQQETQYF. CDR3 DNA sequence: TGTGCCAGCAGCGAGTACTCGGGACAGCAAGAGACCCAGTACTTC.